The 28 T cell receptor beta chains reported below all come from one sample, sequenced in a study of CD8 T cells in ankylosing spondylitis. Study-level points and caveats: A motif of eight highly homologous TCR beta variants was seen as apparently characteristic of ankylosing spondylitis blood.

Their target antigens are unknown. TCRdb itself ran the 5' RACE reads through MiXCR, one entry per CDR3 protein. Seen here are approximately 550,000 distinct CDR3 sequences, about 12% observed once, and the top ten hold 6.8%. Sequenced input: blood, either unsorted or a sorted T cell fraction (not recorded which). These receptors were obtained from a male donor with ankylosing spondylitis.

The chain recombines TRBV12-3 or TRBV12-4 with TRBJ2-3, with a weak D call TRBD1 (6 bases). This CDR3 has 16 amino acids. Trimming pared 2 bases from V and 7 bases from J, leaving 19 bases between. The CDR3 coding sequence is TGTGCCAGCAGTTTACGGGACCCCGGCAGGGGTAATACGCAGTATTTT. It is translated as CASSLRDPGRGNTQYF.

This clonotype was seen more than once but under ten times. The genes are TRBV2 and TRBJ1-3; no clear D gene. The CDR3 loop spans 13 amino acids. The germline V gene encodes CDR1 SNHLY and CDR2 FYNNEI. Trimming removed 4 bases from V and 0 bases from J, with 4 bases in between. The DNA of the CDR3 is TGTGCCAGCAGTGCTCTCTCTGGAAACACCATATATTTT. Protein sequence: CASSALSGNTIYF.

This chain uses TRBV24-1 with TRBJ2-1; tentatively, D is TRBD1 (6 bases). This CDR3 comprises 17 residues. Germline values: CDR1 KGHDR, CDR2 SFDVKD. Trimming removed 3 bases at V and 0 bases at J, with 14 bases between. CDR3 protein: CATSDNTGKSSYNEQFF. Here the CDR3 DNA reads TGTGCCACCAGTGATAATACAGGGAAGAGCTCCTACAATGAGCAGTTCTTC.

This sequence joins TRBV7-8 and TRBJ2-5; D is undetermined. The V gene lost 3 bases and the J gene lost 3 bases, with 8 bases spanning the gap. The CDR3 has 13 residues. The germline V gene has CDR1 SGHVS and CDR2 FQNEAQ. The CDR3 region is CASSFYIEETQYF. The CDR3 nucleotides are TGTGCCAGCAGCTTCTATATTGAAGAGACCCAGTACTTC.

This clonotype was seen a handful of times. J is TRBJ2-7 and V is TRBV2, with 12 bases that match TRBD1. From germline, CDR1 is SNHLY and CDR2 FYNNEI. V lost 5 bases, J lost 5 bases, and 13 bases stayed unmatched. CDR3 length: 17 amino acids. The CDR3 coding sequence is TGTGCCAGCAGTAACCAGGGTGGTGGGACAGGGGGCAACGAGCAGTACTTC. It translates to CASSNQGGGTGGNEQYF.

The CDR3 coding sequence is TGTGCCACCAGCAGGGTCCGGCTAGCGAGCACAGATACGCAGTATTTT. It yields the protein CATSRVRLASTDTQYF. The V and J genes are TRBV15 and TRBJ2-3; D is possibly TRBD2 (6 bases). The CDR3 covers 16 residues. Germline assignment: CDR1 LNHNV and CDR2 YYDKDF (reference sequence). Trimming cost V 3 bases and J 0 bases, with 13 bases left between them.

V usage is TRBV11-1 and J usage is TRBJ2-5; TRBD2 agrees at 7 bases. V lost 5 bases to trimming and J lost 2 bases; unmatched junction nucleotides: 8. The CDR3 length is 15 residues. Germline loops: CDR1 SGHAT, CDR2 FQDESV (reference sequence). The CDR3 sequence: CASSSPPSGQETQYF. Here the CDR3 DNA reads TGTGCCAGCAGCAGCCCCCCTAGCGGACAAGAGACCCAGTACTTC. Combining the CDR3 with reference TRBV11-1 and TRBJ2-5 gives the whole variable domain EAEVAQSPRYKITEKSQAVAFWCDPISGHATLYWYRQILGQGPELLVQFQDESVVDDSQLPKDRFSAERLKGVDSTLKIQPAELGDSAMYLCASSSPPSGQETQYFGPGTRLLVL.

This clonotype was counted ten times or more. CDR3 region: CASSTLGTTTYNEQFF. CDR3 nucleotide sequence: TGTGCCAGCAGCACTCTAGGGACTACAACCTACAATGAGCAGTTCTTC. V and J are TRBV7-2 and TRBJ2-1; the match to TRBD2 covers 7 bases. V lost 5 bases, J lost 2 bases, and 9 bases stayed unmatched. This CDR3 comprises 16 residues. Germline-derived CDR1 and CDR2 are SGHTA and FQGNSA.

The genes are TRBV7-9 and TRBJ2-7; the D call may be TRBD1 or TRBD2 (5 bases each). The germline V gene has CDR1 SEHNR and CDR2 FQNEAQ (reference sequence). The CDR3 runs 14 residues. Trimming removed 0 bases from V and 6 bases from J, with 12 bases in between. For the CDR3, the DNA is TGTGCCAGCAGCTTAGCCCGGGACCTCTCCGAGCAGTACTTC. Translation gives CASSLARDLSEQYF.

The V call is TRBV25-1, the J call TRBJ1-4; D is perhaps TRBD1 (5 bases). Trimming took off 6 bases at V and 4 bases at J, with 9 bases between the two ends. The CDR3 runs 13 residues. Looked up from germline, CDR1 is MGHDK and CDR2 is SYGVNS. The CDR3 sequence: CASRRDHNEKLFF. The CDR3 DNA is TGTGCCAGCAGACGGGACCATAATGAAAAACTGTTTTTT.

This clonotype has at least ten counts. The V gene is TRBV7-8, the J gene TRBJ2-7; 7 bases agree with TRBD1. Germline CDR1 is SGHVS and CDR2 is FQNEAQ. This CDR3 has 13 residues. The V and J ends lost 4 bases and 1 base, in that order; junction bases with no gene match: 1. The CDR3 sequence is CASSWTGSYEQYV. The CDR3, as DNA: TGTGCCAGCAGCTGGACAGGATCCTACGAGCAGTACGTC.

V gene TRBV7-7 combines with J gene TRBJ2-4; D call uncertain. V was trimmed by 3 bases and J by 0 bases, leaving 15 bases between them. The CDR3 is 17 residues long. The germline CDR1 and CDR2 sequences are SSHAT and FNYEAQ (reference sequence). The CDR3 DNA is TGTGCCAGCAGCTTTCGCAGCGACCTTCTAGCCAAAAACATTCAGTACTTC. Its translation: CASSFRSDLLAKNIQYF.

This clonotype was observed many times. The chain is built from TRBV5-1 and TRBJ2-3; 7 bases match TRBD1. CDR3 length: 14 amino acids. CDR1 and CDR2 from the germline V gene are SGHRS and YFSETQ. J lost 1 base, V lost 2 bases, and 1 base had no gene match. In nucleotides, the CDR3 is TGCGCCAGCAGCTTCGACAGGGGCACAGATACGCAGTATTTT. As protein: CASSFDRGTDTQYF.

The rearrangement uses TRBV27 and TRBJ1-2; the D gene is possibly TRBD1 (6 bases). This CDR3 is built from 13 residues. Germline CDR1 and CDR2: MNHEY and SMNVEV (reference sequence). V was clipped by 2 bases and J by 4 bases, with 8 bases between them. CDR3 bases: TGTGCCAGCAGTTTAGGGACACGCTATGGCTACACCTTC. Translating it yields CASSLGTRYGYTF.

There are a few counts of this clonotype. A read error may account for a junction end that differs from germline. V and J are TRBV7-2 and TRBJ2-3, with TRBD2 identical over 8 bases. The CDR3 sequence is 17 residues long. Per the germline V gene, CDR1 is SGHTA and CDR2 is FQGNSA. CDR3 protein: CASSVAGSGPPTDTQYF. CDR3 coding DNA: TGTGCCAGCAGCGTAGCGGGGAGCGGACCTCCCACAGATACGCAGTATTTT.

Many counts were recorded for this clonotype. The chain links TRBV15 to TRBJ1-1; 7 positions match TRBD1. Germline V CDR1 and CDR2: LNHNV, YYDKDF (reference sequence). This CDR3 is 11 amino acids long. Trimming cost V 5 bases and J 8 bases; bases outside gene matches: 2. The CDR3 protein is CATSRDREAFF. In DNA form, the CDR3 reads TGTGCCACCAGCCGGGACAGAGAAGCTTTCTTT.

This clonotype occurred a few times. V gene TRBV9 combines with J gene TRBJ2-1; D may correspond to TRBD1 or TRBD2 (7 bases each). V gave up 4 bases and J gave up 9 bases, with 17 bases separating them. The germline gives CDR1 SGDLS, CDR2 YYNGEE. The CDR3 consists of 14 residues. The CDR3 sequence: CASSSGLGGGEQFF. The CDR3 DNA reads as TGTGCCAGCAGCTCCGGACTAGGGGGCGGTGAGCAGTTCTTC.

The V gene is TRBV6-1, the J gene TRBJ2-1; D assignment may be TRBD1 or TRBD2 (6 bases each). This CDR3 comprises 15 residues. With 7 bases removed from V and 5 bases from J, the gap between germline ends came to 18 bases. Looked up from germline, CDR1 is MNHNS and CDR2 is SASEGT. CDR3 in amino acids: CASIKGGTSNNEQFF. Here the CDR3 DNA reads TGTGCCAGCATCAAGGGGGGAACTAGCAACAATGAGCAGTTCTTC.

This clonotype was detected only a few times. V is TRBV5-1 and J is TRBJ2-1; TRBD2 agrees at 7 bases. Germline CDR1 SGHRS, CDR2 YFSETQ. There are 15 residues in the CDR3. V was clipped by 3 bases and J by 7 bases; unmatched bases: 10. CDR3 in DNA: TGCGCCAGCAGCTCAAGCGGGATGGGGGGTAATGAGCAGTTCTTC. Its translation: CASSSSGMGGNEQFF.

This clonotype was observed a few times. The chain combines TRBV28 with TRBJ1-2, with TRBD1 identical over 9 bases. The J segment lost 4 bases and the V segment lost 4 bases, leaving 7 bases of the junction unmatched. The CDR3 contains 15 residues. Germline V lookup: CDR1 MDHEN, CDR2 SYDVKM. CDR3 sequence (DNA): TGTGCCAGCAGTTATGGACAGGGGAGAACCTATGGCTACACCTTC. It codes for CASSYGQGRTYGYTF.

This clonotype appeared many times. This chain links TRBV6-1 with TRBJ2-7; tentative D call: TRBD2 (6 bases). This CDR3 is built from 16 residues. Germline values: CDR1 MNHNS, CDR2 SASEGT. Trimming removed 6 bases from V and 1 base from J, with 19 bases in between. CDR3 sequence reads: CASSQLGSSASYEQYF. The CDR3 DNA is TGTGCCAGCAGCCAACTCGGATCTAGCGCTTCCTACGAGCAGTACTTC.

This clonotype was picked up a small number of times. This rearrangement joins TRBV20-1 to TRBJ2-3, with D perhaps matching TRBD2 (5 bases). Germline V gene data show CDR1 as DFQATT and CDR2 as SNEGSKA (reference sequence). The CDR3 contains 16 residues. The germline V and J ends were trimmed by 3 bases and 0 bases, with 16 bases remaining between them. The CDR3 DNA reads as TGCAGTGCTAGGCGGGCGGGCGGAGGAAGCACAGATACGCAGTATTTT. It translates to CSARRAGGGSTDTQYF.

The table lists this clonotype with a few counts. The CDR3 loop reads CASSQSPSGSSYNEQFF. DNA for the CDR3: TGCGCCAGCAGCCAATCCCCTAGCGGGAGCTCCTACAATGAGCAGTTCTTC. The genes are TRBV4-1 and TRBJ2-1; 10 bases agree with TRBD2. Looked up from germline, CDR1 is MGHRA and CDR2 is YSYEKL. The CDR3 runs to 17 residues. V was pared by 2 bases and J by 0 bases, with 4 bases of the junction left unmatched.

A few counts support this clonotype. The chain combines TRBV3-1 with TRBJ2-5, with TRBD2 identical over 8 bases. Trimming cost V 0 bases and J 1 base; bases outside gene matches: 4. CDR1 is LGHDT, CDR2 YNNKEL, per germline (reference sequence). The CDR3 loop spans 16 amino acids. The CDR3 spells CASSQELGLAQETQYF. CDR3 bases: TGTGCCAGCAGCCAAGAGCTAGGACTAGCCCAAGAGACCCAGTACTTC.

This clonotype was counted only a few times. This chain uses TRBV20-1 with TRBJ2-2, with 10 bases identical to TRBD2. The CDR3 consists of 20 residues. CDR1 is DFQATT and CDR2 is SNEGSKA in the germline V gene (reference sequence). Trimming cost V 0 bases and J 1 base; bases outside gene matches: 14. The CDR3, as DNA: TGCAGTGCTAGAGATGAAGCACCGAGCGGGAGGGGTCAGAACACCGGGGAGCTGTTTTTT. As protein: CSARDEAPSGRGQNTGELFF.

This clonotype was detected ten times or more. CDR3 DNA sequence: TGCGCCAGCAGCTTGGTAAGGGCCAGCACAGATACGCAGTATTTT. It translates to CASSLVRASTDTQYF. This chain uses TRBV5-1 with TRBJ2-3; the D is unclear. V shed 0 bases and J shed 0 bases, with 8 bases lying between them. The CDR3 length is 15 residues. In germline, CDR1 is SGHRS, CDR2 YFSETQ.

The chain uses TRBV18 and TRBJ1-6; D is ambiguous. V lost 1 base, J lost 8 bases, and 9 bases lay in between. The CDR3 contains 14 residues. Germline CDR1 KGHSH, CDR2 LQKENI. As DNA, the CDR3 is TGTGCCAGCTCACCACGTCTGGAGGATTCACCCCTCCACTTT. Its protein is CASSPRLEDSPLHF.

This clonotype occurred many times. The V call is TRBV15, the J call TRBJ1-2; the D gene is possibly TRBD1 (5 bases). CDR1 is LNHNV and CDR2 is YYDKDF in the germline V gene (reference sequence). The CDR3 has 16 residues. V was pared by 0 bases and J by 0 bases, with 11 bases between. The CDR3 loop is CATSRDVQGANYGYTF. In nucleotides, the CDR3 is TGTGCCACCAGCAGAGATGTTCAGGGAGCTAACTATGGCTACACCTTC. Based on the CDR3 plus reference TRBV15 and TRBJ1-2, the full variable domain is DAMVIQNPRYQVTQFGKPVTLSCSQTLNHNVMYWYQQKSSQAPKLLFHYYDKDFNNEADTPDNFQSRRPNTSFCFLDIRSPGLGDTAMYLCATSRDVQGANYGYTFGSGTRLTVV.